This TCR beta chain is from a study of cytomegalovirus exposure and HLA in healthy donors (dated by TCRdb to the late 2010s). In terms of the full investigation: An earlier analysis of 587 of the donors reported under 300 Gb of sequence data and 117 million unique TCR beta sequences obtained from around 190 million T cells. The study used immunosequencing to profile the T cell repertoires of several hundred subjects and linked those repertoires to cytomegalovirus serostatus. Besides the first cohort of roughly 660 subjects, a separate validation cohort made up of over 95 different subjects was used. Roughly 5 DR-DQ haplotypes were handled as single units for association and clustering, since linkage in the cohort was strong. Among the roughly 410 genotyped donors, about 85% belonged to the genetic ancestry cluster associated with self-reported Caucasian donors. Donor age, sex, ethnicity and CMV serostatus were compiled alongside the repertoire data. Across approximately 420 genotyped donors of the cohort, an average of about 200,000 unique TCR beta nucleotide sequences per donor were sequenced, and roughly 18% of those sequences were non-productive. HLA typing included class I and class II loci at four-digit resolution. Typing coverage varied by locus: about 629-630 donors for A, B, C, DRB1 and DQB1; around 560 for DQA1; approximately 610 for DPA1; some 470 for DPB1. A later genetic analysis took genome-wide SNP genotypes for about 60% of the roughly 670 donors and used that subset as a discovery cohort. An earlier analysis of 500 to 750 of the donors applied high-throughput TCR beta sequencing to assess whether each TCR beta V gene segment acted as functional or pseudogenic. To predict cytomegalovirus infection status, the study combined high-throughput TCR immunosequencing, statistical association of individual TCRs with disease status, and machine learning. Every discovery cohort repertoire had been produced on one sequencing platform. In the later analysis, no new phenotypic data were used to find candidate immune exposures; instead, reliance was placed on TCR beta sequences and their occurrence across donors. A later analysis re-examined previously published TCR beta repertoires from over 500 donors and added high-resolution HLA genotyping to investigate patterns of TCR occurrence. About 300 gigabases of sequencing data and tens of millions of unique TCR sequences were included in an early release covering under 650 HLA-typed donors. The study aimed to test whether cataloging public T cell receptors could reveal signatures of past pathogen exposure. The full study reports these points: A further reported finding was that TCR beta sequences accurately predicted the HLA-A and HLA-B alleles for most subjects in the first cohort. According to a later analysis, parvovirus B19, influenza, CMV and Epstein-Barr virus appeared linked to several top co-occurrence clusters. The earlier analysis of 587 of the donors excluded approximately 15 rarely observed V segments, including chromosome 9 orphons, because counts were too low. Across donors, most TCR sequences were observed very rarely, whereas some public TCRs were present in many individuals. Compared with the roughly 670-donor mean, donors in an Asian-associated ancestry cluster had fewer N-insertions in productive TCRs, according to a later genetic analysis. Compared with equally common non-associated chains, HLA-associated TCR beta chains in a later analysis were more clonally expanded and had lower generation probabilities. In a later analysis, 16,951 TCR beta sequences were associated with specific HLA alleles at a false discovery rate of 0.05. Presence/absence analyses assumed roughly uniform sequencing depth across donors, an assumption that may not hold. A later genetic analysis associated a missense DCLRE1C variant with V-gene and J-gene trimming of TCR beta chains, and an independent cohort replicated the association. In the study, around 160 TCR beta chains were listed as associated with cytomegalovirus. A cluster of highly shared sequence variants was judged likely to be a technical artifact of the sequencing pipeline. Linkage disequilibrium might explain the correlated functional status among segregating V segments, but an unknown experimental factor could not be excluded. In both the original and validation cohorts, the classifier was reported to diagnose cytomegalovirus status with high specificity and sensitivity. This cohort had only TCR beta chains sequenced, and the lack of alpha or paired-chain data limited which features could be detected. Because the 87-base-pair reads could not distinguish some IMGT-functional V segments, including TRBV6-2 and TRBV6-3, those segments were excluded. Because HLA typing was unavailable for some donors at each locus, only the typed subset was used in association tests. An earlier analysis of 587 of the donors showed that most TCR beta V segments appeared in productive rearrangements either about 87% or about 30% of the time, which broadly matched IMGT annotations. A later analysis found that TCR association rates varied across HLA loci, with DRB1 alleles showing the most associated TCRs and HLA-C alleles the fewest. A later analysis found that most CMV-associated TCR beta chains appeared HLA-restricted, with HLA associations seemingly driven largely by CMV exposure. Three of the identified cytomegalovirus-associated TCR beta chains were confirmed in vitro to be specific for cytomegalovirus antigens. CMV serostatus was the only immune exposure information available for the cohort. When HLA alleles, especially DR and DQ, strongly co-occurred, TCR associations were difficult to assign to individual alleles. The authors suggested that the approach could potentially be extended to other disease states and immunological phenotypes.

This clone was seen once. The specificity of this receptor is unknown. Base qualities are not recorded, but no much larger clone differs from it by a single base. The cohort was made up of 666 healthy bone marrow donors. Cohort members were all nominally healthy when sampled, although unrecorded immune exposures were likely present. The donor was CMV seronegative and was included in the group of 352 seronegative cohort members. Every donor gave a peripheral blood sample, and the peripheral blood mononuclear cells from that sample were used for TCR beta sequencing. Genomic DNA extraction from the blood cell samples was performed with the Qiagen DNeasy Blood Extraction Kit. Trimming accounts for 5 bases at V and 3 bases at J, while the number of junction bases matched to no gene is 3. The CDR3 holds 15 amino acids from the cysteine to the phenylalanine. The entry retains the CDR3 DNA only, 45 bases that are in frame from base 1. Via the germline V gene, CDR1 is MDHEN and CDR2 SYDVKM.

The receptor library was made with the immunoSEQ multiplex PCR assay. A mixture of 60 forward primers for TCR Vbeta segments and 13 reverse primers for TCR Jbeta segments was used in the multiplex PCR. The CDR3 region of rearranged TCR beta genes was amplified from genomic DNA by a multiplex PCR assay. Amplified TCR beta libraries were sequenced as 87-base-pair reads on the Illumina HiSeq System. The source study handled its data this way. Across the roughly 670 repertoires, a later analysis counted tens of millions of unique TCR beta chains, about 10 million of which were shared by at least two donors. Raw reads were error-corrected and collapsed into unique sequences with a nearest-neighbor algorithm that merged closely related sequences to remove PCR and sequencing errors. To assign V, D and J gene segments, CDR3 sequences were aligned to IMGT reference sequences. For a sequence to be retained, a match of at least six nucleotides was required to both a V gene segment and a J gene segment. A rearrangement counted as productive if the CDR3 had no stop codons and remained in frame with V and J, and every other rearrangement counted as non-productive. CDR3 was defined according to IMGT convention as the region running from the second conserved V-encoded cysteine to the conserved J-encoded phenylalanine. In an earlier analysis of more than 550 of the donors, sequences lacking an unambiguous match to a single V gene segment were excluded. In an earlier analysis of 500 to 750 of the donors, V segments were called functional above 56.7% productive rearrangements and were called segregating when the between-donor standard deviation exceeded 5%. A statistical classification framework was built for diagnosing cytomegalovirus status from the catalog of TCR beta chain sequences. V and J gene assignment, in a later analysis, came from comparing TCR nucleotide sequences with IMGT/GENE-DB human TR gene sequences. A later analysis assigned CDR3 sequences and most-parsimonious VDJ recombination scenarios with the TCRdist pipeline. In a later analysis, every TCR beta chain was defined by the combination of its CDR3 amino acid sequence and its V-gene family, and reads without a unique V-gene family were dropped. A later analysis removed roughly 590 highly shared, low-generation-probability nucleotide sequences to deal with suspected cross-contamination and a sequencing artifact. A later analysis calculated a clonal expansion index for each public chain from normalized within-repertoire ranks of inferred template counts. Generation probabilities in a later analysis came from a VDJ recombination model fitted to out-of-frame rearrangements, and those results were checked against IGoR. A later analysis scored TCR-TCR, TCR-HLA and TCR-CMV co-occurrence with hypergeometric tests, applying a repertoire-size bias correction to TCR pairs. False discovery rates were estimated in a later analysis by permuting HLA or CMV assignments 20 times. A later analysis grouped co-occurring TCRs with DBSCAN, adding TCRdist sequence similarity when clustering within HLA-allele-positive subsets. Repertoires with fewer than 30,000 or more than 120,000 public chains were left out of co-occurrence clustering, as were roughly five repertoires with anomalous nucleotide sharing. TCRdb provides this immuneACCESS table in a form limited to in-frame rearrangements. Some clones are lacking; in checked studies, under half of them reflect an unresolved V gene, and why the rest are absent is not known. V and J calls and clone size are those listed in that table; D and trimming were worked out from the DNA. The sample yields 100,000 or so clones; over 70% were counted once. Together, the top ten hold about 5% of the sample.

This TCR came from a male donor in good health and CMV-seronegative. The rearrangement combines TRBV28 with TRBJ2-1, and 11 bases in between align with TRBD2. The sequenced sample was PBMCs. The sequence in DNA is TGTGCCAGCAGTCTAGCGGGAGGTAACTACAATGAGCAGTTCTTC. It translates to CASSLAGGNYNEQFF.